This note documents a single TCR beta chain sequence. The antigen it binds to is not known. The input lacks base qualities; no much larger clone sits a single base away. TCRbeta CDR3 regions were amplified from genomic DNA using the immunoSEQ Assay, a bias-controlled multiplex PCR. The original methods were these. Nucleated cell counts per sample were estimated from amplification of reference gene primers within the assay. To quantify the absolute abundance of each unique TCRbeta CDR3 rearrangement, sequence reads were collapsed and filtered. For each sample, productive Simpson clonality was calculated as the square root of Simpson's diversity index over productive rearrangements. The source is immuneACCESS, and TCRdb retained only in-frame sequences with V and J called. Part of the clones is not carried over; for the studies checked, unresolved V genes explain less than half of this, and the remainder is unexplained. V and J calls and clone size come straight from that table; D and trimming were deduced from the DNA. A total of 180,000 or so clones appear in this sample, under 85% of them only once. Of the sample, about 9.4% is held by the ten largest clones.

The data were taken from a study of blood T cell repertoires in COVID-19 (dated by TCRdb to the early 2020s). Regarding the study in general: Samples from collaborators originated in the United States, Italy and Spain and spanned both the acute and convalescent phases of COVID-19. The prospective study material was composed of cDNA or gDNA derived from T cells, B-cell-depleted T cells, or PBMCs. The dataset comprised deeply sampled blood TCRbeta repertoires from subjects exposed to, actively infected with, or recovered from COVID-19. The repertoires were made available in a free public database intended to serve as a resource for research on the immune response to SARS-CoV-2. Samples came from the ongoing ImmuneRACE study (first 160 participants) plus 1,254 subjects from 6 global collaborators. Sample metadata almost always included a de-identified subject ID, COVID-19 status, age in years and sex. Where HLA class I and class II types were available, the types were taken from metadata supplied by the sample provider, not from assay-based typing. Study-level results and caveats: The quantity of clinical and demographic metadata differed by source and by participant and was supplied without curation.

Cut back by 1 base and 4 bases, the V and J ends lie 8 bases apart. CDR1 and CDR2 were assigned from the germline V gene as WSHSY and SAAADI. Inclusive of the bounding cysteine and phenylalanine, the CDR3 is 14 residues long. Only the CDR3 portion is preserved as DNA: 42 bases, with reading frame beginning at the first base. Collaborating institutions collected whole blood in K2EDTA tubes following their own protocols. Collaborator samples were shipped for TCRbeta analysis as frozen whole blood, isolated PBMCs, or DNA extracted from either sample type. This TCR was recovered from an elderly woman with acute or convalescent COVID-19. Material for sequencing was peripheral blood. The rearranged chain carries TRBV10-2 and TRBJ1-5, with the D gene not confidently named. The sequence in DNA is TGCGCCAGCAGTGAGTACAGACCTAATCAGCCCCAGCATTTT. This yields the protein CASSEYRPNQPQHF.